This T cell receptor beta chain originates from a study of T cell repertoires in ileal Crohn's disease. Whole-study context: Operated complications were stricturing disease (roughly 60%) and penetrating disease (approximately 39%).

Generated by immunoSEQ multiplex PCR, the TCRdb table keeps only in-frame clones and is missing some. The repertoire holds more than 12,000 clones, with about 73% as singletons. Notes on the study in general: High-frequency clones were more common in sorted CD8 than CD4 cells.

A note on this clone: The target antigen is unknown.

The origin of this receptor is an adult with Crohn's disease. The sequencing sample was made of ileal tissue.

Written as DNA, the CDR3 is TGTGCCAGCAGCGCGGGAGGGTGGACTGAAAAACTGTTTTTT. It codes for CASSAGGWTEKLFF. V is TRBV19 and J is TRBJ1-4, with D hard to call. The V end lost 9 bases, the J end lost 7 bases, and 18 bases lay between the germline ends. The germline V gene has CDR1 LNHDA and CDR2 SQIVND (reference sequence). This CDR3 spans 14 amino acids.